Below, 24 T cell receptor beta chains from the same sample are listed, as sequenced in a study of shared clonotypes between healthy human individuals. The data were produced by immunoSEQ multiplex PCR, yet TCRdb's version contains in-frame clones alone and is incomplete. Of around 2.3 million clones listed, nearly 97% are singletons. Sequenced sample: naive CD4+ T cells sorted from blood. Documented subset: CD45RA+ positively selected. These receptors all come from a man aged 18 to 29 in good health.

This clone has a handful of counts. The same CDR3 can be traced to other DNA sequences in this sample. The gene calls are TRBV2 and TRBJ1-2; no clear D gene. V was cut by 4 bases and J by 8 bases, with 8 bases left in between. CDR1 is SNHLY, CDR2 FYNNEI, per germline. There are 11 residues in the CDR3. The CDR3 here is CASSGGYGYTF. For the CDR3, the DNA is TGTGCCAGCAGTGGGGGTTACGGCTACACCTTC.

This clone was seen just once. V usage is TRBV7-2 and J usage is TRBJ1-1, with D perhaps matching TRBD1 (5 bases). V was shortened by 9 bases and J by 1 base, with 12 bases between the two germline ends. Germline V gene lookup returns CDR1 SGHTA and CDR2 FQGNSA. This CDR3 has 13 residues. The CDR3 nucleotides read TGTGCCAGTGGCCAGGGCGGGAACACTGAAGCTTTCTTT. Protein: CASGQGGNTEAFF.

This clone has only one observation. The V and J genes are TRBV7-2 and TRBJ2-7; D possibly corresponds to TRBD1 (6 bases). The germline gives CDR1 SGHTA, CDR2 FQGNSA. V lost 4 bases and J lost 1, with 14 bases in between. The CDR3 totals 15 residues. The DNA for the CDR3 is TGTGCCAGCAGCTCGGACAGAAAAGCGTCCTACGAGCAGTACTTC. Its protein is CASSSDRKASYEQYF.

This chain uses TRBV2 with TRBJ2-7; 12 nucleotides match TRBD1. The CDR3 loop spans 15 amino acids. The J segment lost 5 bases and the V segment lost 4 bases, leaving 6 bases of the junction unmatched. The V gene's germline CDR1 is SNHLY and CDR2 FYNNEI. The CDR3 DNA follows: TGTGCCAGCAGTGGGGGGACAGGGGGCTATCACGAGCAGTACTTC. Translated: CASSGGTGGYHEQYF.

The V and J genes are TRBV28 and TRBJ1-2; 9 bases map to TRBD1. Trimming took 8 bases from V and 4 from J; bases not matched to a gene: 5. Germline lookup yields CDR1 MDHEN and CDR2 SYDVKM. The CDR3 covers 13 residues. CDR3 coding DNA: TGTGCCAGCTGTACGGACAGGGGCTATGGCTACACCTTC. This gives the protein CASCTDRGYGYTF.

This clone is a singleton in its sample. The CDR3 sequence: CASSVQGTYNEQFF. For the CDR3, the DNA is TGTGCCAGCAGTGTACAGGGGACGTACAATGAGCAGTTCTTC. The chain couples TRBV2 to TRBJ2-1; 7 nucleotides line up with TRBD1. The CDR3 has 14 residues. The germline CDR1 and CDR2 sequences are SNHLY and FYNNEI. V shed 4 bases, J shed 4 bases, and the junction held 4 bases outside the gene matches.

This chain links TRBV20-1 with TRBJ1-2; D unclear. Germline assignment: CDR1 DFQATT and CDR2 SNEGSKA (reference sequence). This CDR3 has 10 residues. V was pared by 5 bases and J by 8 bases, with 9 bases between. The CDR3 spells CSAGESGYTF. CDR3 sequence (DNA): TGCAGTGCTGGGGAGTCGGGCTACACCTTC.

The V and J genes are TRBV4-1 and TRBJ1-4; 12 bases agree with TRBD1. CDR1 MGHRA and CDR2 YSYEKL come from the germline V gene. The CDR3 runs to 17 residues. The ends lost 4 bases at V and 8 bases at J; junction bases unmatched: 11. CDR3 loop: CASSPRDRGRLSEKLFF. CDR3 coding DNA: TGCGCCAGCAGCCCCCGGGACAGGGGGCGTTTGTCCGAAAAACTGTTTTTT.

A note on this clone: Its ends do not fully match the called genes, so a read error is possible. The chain recombines TRBV30 with TRBJ2-7; D is unclear. The germline V gene encodes CDR1 GTSNPN and CDR2 SVGIG (reference sequence). The CDR3 consists of 12 residues. The CDR3 protein is CAWSVGSNEQYF. The CDR3 bases are TGTGCCTGGAGTGTGGGCTCCAACGAGCAGTACTTC.

The chain employs TRBV20-1 and TRBJ2-5; D could derive from TRBD1 or TRBD2 (6 bases each). Germline V gives CDR1 DFQATT, CDR2 SNEGSKA (reference sequence). There are 11 residues in the CDR3. V lost 6 bases to trimming and J lost 5 bases, with 10 bases between them. In DNA, the CDR3 is TGCAGTGCCGGGGGCGTTGAGACCCAGTACTTC. This translates into CSAGGVETQYF.

The chain couples TRBV6-5 to TRBJ2-7; the D is unclear. This CDR3 region has 15 residues. The V end lost 0 bases, the J end lost 2 bases, and 11 bases lay between the germline ends. In germline, CDR1 is MNHEY, CDR2 SVGAGI. The CDR3 loop reads CASSYSIARAYEQYF. As DNA, the CDR3 is TGTGCCAGCAGTTACTCGATAGCCCGGGCCTACGAGCAGTACTTC.

This rearrangement joins TRBV7-3 to TRBJ2-7, with 10 bases that match TRBD2. In germline, CDR1 is SGHTA, CDR2 FQGTGA. The CDR3 sequence is 15 residues long. The ends lost 5 bases at V and 1 base at J; junction bases unmatched: 5. CDR3 sequence: CASSQASGGSYEQYF. For the CDR3, the DNA is TGTGCCAGCAGCCAAGCTAGCGGGGGTTCCTACGAGCAGTACTTC.

The chain recombines TRBV27 with TRBJ1-5; 8 positions agree with TRBD1. The germline CDR1 and CDR2 sequences are MNHEY and SMNVEV (reference sequence). J gave up 6 bases and V 0 bases, and 10 bases lay outside the gene matches. The CDR3 runs to 17 residues. The CDR3 is CASSLSRPQGAGQPQHF. The CDR3 coding sequence is TGTGCCAGCAGTTTATCCCGACCTCAGGGGGCAGGTCAGCCCCAGCATTTT.

This sequence joins TRBV2 and TRBJ1-4, with a tentative D call TRBD1 (6 bases). Trimming shortened V by 4 bases and J by 7 bases, and 16 bases separated the two germline ends. The CDR3 runs to 15 residues. Per the germline V gene, CDR1 is SNHLY and CDR2 is FYNNEI. The CDR3 coding sequence is TGTGCCAGCAGTGTTCAGGGGACGGCTAGTGAAAAACTGTTTTTT. It translates to CASSVQGTASEKLFF.

The chain is built from TRBV4-1 and TRBJ2-2, with D perhaps TRBD1 (5 bases). The CDR3 runs 17 residues. Germline V gene sequence: CDR1 MGHRA, CDR2 YSYEKL. Trimming took off 4 bases at V and 0 bases at J, with 15 bases between the two ends. The CDR3 reads CASSRILRDTNTGELFF. In DNA form, the CDR3 reads TGCGCCAGCAGCCGCATACTCAGGGATACGAACACCGGGGAGCTGTTTTTT.

The chain joins TRBV13 to TRBJ2-7, with 9 bases fitting TRBD1. Trimming removed 5 bases from V and 2 bases from J; junction bases left unmatched: 7. CDR3 length: 15 amino acids. Germline V gene data show CDR1 as PRHDT and CDR2 as FYEKMQ (reference sequence). The CDR3 loop is CASSTRTGVAYEQYF. DNA of the CDR3: TGTGCCAGCAGCACCCGGACAGGGGTCGCCTACGAGCAGTACTTC.

The CDR3 region has the DNA TGTGCCAGCAGAAGCGGGAGTAACACCGGGGAGCTGTTTTTT. It translates to CASRSGSNTGELFF. The rearrangement joins TRBV2 to TRBJ2-2, with 8 positions matching TRBD2. CDR1 is SNHLY and CDR2 is FYNNEI in the germline V gene. This CDR3 is 14 amino acids long. With V trimmed by 6 bases and J by 2 bases, 2 bases remained unmatched.

This rearrangement joins TRBV6-5 to TRBJ1-1; 9 nucleotides match TRBD1. Looked up from germline, CDR1 is MNHEY and CDR2 is SVGAGI. The V gene end was trimmed by 7 bases and the J gene end by 8 bases; junction bases not matched to a gene: 11. This CDR3 region has 14 residues. The CDR3 nucleotides read TGTGCCAGCACCCAACTCGGGGACAGGGTGGAAGCTTTCTTT. The encoded protein is CASTQLGDRVEAFF.

The chain combines TRBV10-3 with TRBJ1-6, with 7 bases fitting TRBD1. V shed 8 bases, J shed 10 bases, and the junction held 2 bases outside the gene matches. The germline V gene encodes CDR1 ENHRY and CDR2 SYGVKD. The CDR3 loop spans 11 amino acids. DNA of the CDR3: TGTGCCATCGGGACAGAATCACCCCTCCACTTT. Encoded protein: CAIGTESPLHF.

With regard to this clone: The sample contains more than one DNA sequence encoding this CDR3. The rearrangement joins TRBV7-2 to TRBJ2-3, with 8 nucleotides matching TRBD2. Germline values: CDR1 SGHTA, CDR2 FQGNSA. This CDR3 spans 13 amino acids. Germline trimming cut 4 bases from V and 7 bases from J; bases unmatched to any gene: 4. CDR3 coding DNA: TGTGCCAGCAGCTCTACGGGAGGGAATACGCAGTATTTT. This sequence encodes CASSSTGGNTQYF.

As regards this clone: Other DNA sequences from this sample encode an identical CDR3 as well. The chain has TRBV27 and TRBJ2-7, with no clear D. Germline CDR1 MNHEY, CDR2 SMNVEV (reference sequence). V gave up 3 bases and J gave up 3 bases, with 9 bases separating them. The CDR3 contains 13 residues. The CDR3 loop is CASSLGGGYEQYF. Here the CDR3 DNA reads TGTGCCAGCAGTTTGGGTGGCGGCTACGAGCAGTACTTC.

The chain joins TRBV20-1 to TRBJ2-3, with D hard to call. Trimming pared 6 bases from V and 2 bases from J, leaving 6 bases between. This CDR3 is 11 amino acids long. CDR1 DFQATT and CDR2 SNEGSKA come from the germline V gene (reference sequence). Here the CDR3 reads CSALPTDTQYF. The CDR3 DNA is TGCAGTGCCCTACCCACAGATACGCAGTATTTT.

V gene TRBV5-1 combines with J gene TRBJ2-7, with D hard to call. Trimming left V 0 bases short and J 2 bases short, with 9 bases between. The CDR3 is made up of 14 amino acids. The germline V gene has CDR1 SGHRS and CDR2 YFSETQ. The CDR3 protein is CASSLDGLPYEQYF. The CDR3 nucleotides read TGCGCCAGCAGCTTGGATGGGCTTCCCTACGAGCAGTACTTC.

V and J are TRBV4-1 and TRBJ2-7; a weak D match, TRBD1 (7 bases). CDR1 and CDR2 from the germline V gene are MGHRA and YSYEKL. The CDR3 covers 16 residues. Trimming removed 3 bases from V and 7 bases from J, with 22 bases in between. The CDR3 protein is CASSHASGAGGGEQYF. The DNA of the CDR3 is TGCGCCAGCAGCCACGCCTCAGGGGCAGGGGGAGGTGAGCAGTACTTC.